This section outlines one TCR beta chain sequence together with its context. This clone's antigen is unknown. Base qualities are not provided; no much larger clone lies one nucleotide away. The data originate from a study of blood T cells in healthy people across ages (dated by TCRdb to 2013 to 2016). Background on the whole study: In model experiments, roughly one uniquely barcoded TCR beta cDNA molecule per two T cells was captured by template switching. The donors were split into four age groups: young (average about 16 years), middle-aged (roughly 39), aged (more than 60) and long-lived (more than 80). Donors of different ages were randomly distributed across sequencing lanes to avoid experimental bias. The study analyzed two additional independent replicas of 1 million unique cDNA reads from the same blood draw for two donors, one aged 18 to 30 and one aged 80 or older. The study measured age-related changes in TCR beta repertoire diversity using deep sequencing normalized with unique cDNA molecular identifiers.

Library preparation employed 5' RACE. A second PCR of 7 to 11 cycles was run with a J-beta primer mix and a sample-barcoded 5' primer. A unique molecular identifier was introduced onto each TCR beta cDNA molecule by a template-switch 5' adaptor carrying 12 random nucleotides. Each sample yielded at least 3 million CDR3-containing paired-end reads. First-strand cDNA synthesis was performed from all RNA using the Mint cDNA synthesis kit, with priming by a TRBC-specific oligonucleotide. Following uracil-DNA glycosylase treatment, a first 18-cycle PCR with universal primers M1SS and BC2_uni_R was performed on all cDNA. The original pipeline was this. Normalization of each sample was performed by random selection of 1 million high-quality reads, each carrying a distinct molecular identifier. Instead of being binned into consensus sequences, reads that shared molecular identifiers were thrown out. CDR3 identification, clonotype clustering and error correction used MiTCR with a Q25 quality threshold and the strictest error-elimination algorithm. A nonparametric unseen species model with Euler transformation was used to estimate a lower bound on total TCR beta diversity. TCRdb itself trimmed the public reads at Q25 with fastp, ran MiXCR and retained productive beta chains. Every entry covers one CDR3 protein and lists the most common genes and DNA from its rows. TCRdb assigned the V and J calls; the authors' analysis was not used. This sample holds approximately 2,000,000 distinct CDR3 sequences; around 42% were observed only once. More than 20% of the sample belongs to the ten largest clones.

Systemically healthy Caucasian individuals from Russia, 35 to 50 in total and aged about 6 to 90 years, were included as donors. Each donor gave 9.5 to 10 milliliters of peripheral blood, drawn into EDTA-treated Vacutainer tubes. Ficoll-Paque density-gradient centrifugation was used to isolate PBMCs, with at least 6 million obtained per sample. Trizol reagent was used to extract total RNA from the PBMCs, yielding at least 6 micrograms per sample. For every donor, an aliquot of PBMCs went through flow cytometry to measure the percentages of naive CD45RAhigh/CD27high T cells. CDR1 and CDR2 are drawn from the germline V gene: MGHDK, SYGVNS. The CDR3 sequence holds 17 residues, the cysteine and phenylalanine included. Just CDR3 DNA is preserved here, 51 bases in frame from base 1. The junction carries 22 bases between V and J, which are trimmed by 4 bases and 4 bases respectively. Paper-wide results and their limitations: Observed TCR beta diversity per million T cells fell roughly linearly with age, and a significant reduction was already apparent by age approximately 41. Compared with the aged group, more naive CD4+ T cells, fewer expanded clones and increased TCR diversity were shown by the long-lived group, suggesting age selection. Estimates of total diversity based on one million sequenced T cells were regarded as lower bounds and as underestimates. Observed TCR beta diversity correlated strongly with the percentage of naive T cells measured by flow cytometry. Because donor CMV infection status was unknown, age-related changes in expanded clonotypes were potentially confounded. Since profiling was done on bulk unsorted PBMCs, naive and antigen-experienced compartments could not be conclusively compared.

Sequencing was carried out using blood. The clonotype originates from a human donor in good health. The rearrangement joined TRBV25-1 to TRBJ1-2, and perhaps TRBD1 as D gene, on 5 matching bases. The DNA reads TGTGCCAGCAGTGGCCGGAGTGCCATCGACAGATTCTATGGCTACACCTTC. Its product reads: CASSGRSAIDRFYGYTF.